This entry features one TCR beta chain sequence. Its antigen is unknown. Blood sampling was done at baseline, cycle 4 day 1, and cycle 7 day 1. This entry comes from a study of OX40 agonist ivuxolimab in advanced cancers. Study as a whole: It was ivuxolimab, an agonistic anti-OX40 (CD134) antibody, that patients were treated with. Age averaged around 60 years (range roughly 20 to 90), and roughly 82% were male.

Study conclusions and caveats: On average, CD8+ T cells had more expanded clones than CD4+.

Germline V gene sequence: CDR1 SGDLS, CDR2 YYNGEE. The CDR3 length is 15 residues. The germline V and J ends were trimmed by 0 bases and 6 bases, with 13 bases remaining between them. TCRdb's table, derived via immunoSEQ multiplex PCR, lists solely in-frame clones and lacks some. The sample includes about 58,000 clones, 70% to 90% of them seen just once. V usage is TRBV9 and J usage is TRBJ2-1; D gene uncertain. This clonotype was sampled from an adult with an advanced solid tumor such as melanoma, head and neck, liver or kidney cancer. The input for sequencing was CD4+ or CD8+ T cells sorted from blood, taken in a trial of the OX40 agonist ivuxolimab. CDR3 coding DNA: TGTGCCAGCAGCGTAGGGAGTAGCATCCTCAATGAGCAGTTCTTC. Amino acids: CASSVGSSILNEQFF. The whole variable domain, filled in from reference TRBV9 and TRBJ2-1, reads DSGVTQTPKHLITATGQRVTLRCSPRSGDLSVYWYQQSLDQGLQFLIQYYNGEERAKGNILERFSAQQFPDLHSELNLSSLELGDSALYFCASSVGSSILNEQFFGPGTRLTVL.